Listed below are T cell receptor beta chains from one sample, sequenced in a study of shared clonotypes between healthy human individuals. Produced via immunoSEQ multiplex PCR; TCRdb's table is partial and in-frame only. The sample holds about 2.2 million clones, more than 85% seen once. The material sequenced was naive CD8+ T cells from PBMCs. Receptor source: a man younger than 35 in good health. Some clones in this sample may be carry-over from other donors' samples. CDR3s include the opening cysteine and the closing phenylalanine or tryptophan. D genes are given only for firm matches. For some rows the clone size is stated as once, few or many, or as a class when expanded; others skip it.

abundance: -
v_gene: TRBV6-6
j_gene: TRBJ2-3
d_gene: -
CDR3nt: TGTGCCAGCGGAGAACTAGGCGGTTCAGATACGCAGTATTTT
CDR3aa: CASGELGGSDTQYF

abundance: -
v_gene: TRBV4-2
j_gene: TRBJ2-7
d_gene: TRBD1
CDR3nt: TGTGCCAGCAGCCAAGTGTTTCAGGGGGATAGTGAGCAGTACTTC
CDR3aa: CASSQVFQGDSEQYF

abundance: -
v_gene: TRBV21-1
j_gene: TRBJ2-7
d_gene: -
CDR3nt: TGTGCCAGCACCACTGGGATGGAGTATTCCTACGAGCAGTACTTC
CDR3aa: CASTTGMEYSYEQYF

abundance: -
v_gene: TRBV7-9
j_gene: TRBJ2-7
d_gene: -
CDR3nt: TGTGCCAGCAAACGGAGGGACTCCTACGAGCAGTACTTC
CDR3aa: CASKRRDSYEQYF

abundance: -
v_gene: TRBV6-5
j_gene: TRBJ2-2
d_gene: -
CDR3nt: TGTGCCAGCAGTCCCCCCGCGGTAGCCACCGGGGAGCTGTTTTTT
CDR3aa: CASSPPAVATGELFF

abundance: -
v_gene: TRBV11-2
j_gene: TRBJ2-7
d_gene: TRBD2
CDR3nt: TGTGCCAGCAGCCCCTGGACTAGCGGGGCGAACTACGAGCAGTACTTC
CDR3aa: CASSPWTSGANYEQYF

abundance: -
v_gene: TRBV15
j_gene: TRBJ2-1
d_gene: -
CDR3nt: TGTGCCACCAGCAGAGTACACAATGAGCAGTTCTTC
CDR3aa: CATSRVHNEQFF

abundance: -
v_gene: TRBV5-4
j_gene: TRBJ1-1
d_gene: -
CDR3nt: TGTGCCAGCAGCTTGGAGCTATCGTCGGCTTTCTTT
CDR3aa: CASSLELSSAFF

abundance: -
v_gene: TRBV11-2
j_gene: TRBJ2-7
d_gene: -
CDR3nt: TGTGCCAGCAGCTTTGGGACGGATTACGAGCAGTACTTC
CDR3aa: CASSFGTDYEQYF

abundance: -
v_gene: TRBV5-6
j_gene: TRBJ2-1
d_gene: -
CDR3nt: TGTGCCAGCAGCCAAGACGGTGAGCAGTTCTTC
CDR3aa: CASSQDGEQFF

abundance: -
v_gene: TRBV30
j_gene: TRBJ2-7
d_gene: TRBD2
CDR3nt: TGTGCCTGGAGTGTAAGCGGGGGTCACGAGCAGTACTTC
CDR3aa: CAWSVSGGHEQYF

abundance: -
v_gene: TRBV21-1
j_gene: TRBJ2-7
d_gene: -
CDR3nt: TGTGCCAGCAGCAAAGGAGTGTGCAGGGCCTCCTACGAGCAGTACTTC
CDR3aa: CASSKGVCRASYEQYF

abundance: few
v_gene: TRBV27
j_gene: TRBJ1-2
d_gene: -
CDR3nt: TGTGCCAGCAGTTTTGGGGGTAACTATGGCTACACCTTC
CDR3aa: CASSFGGNYGYTF

abundance: once
v_gene: TRBV5-4
j_gene: TRBJ2-3
d_gene: -
CDR3nt: TGTGCCAGCAGCGACAAGGATTTT
CDR3aa: CASSDKDF

abundance: -
v_gene: TRBV27
j_gene: TRBJ2-1
d_gene: TRBD2
CDR3nt: TGTGCCAGCAGTGTAATCATCCCGGGACTAGGGTTCGACAATGAGCAGTTCTTC
CDR3aa: CASSVIIPGLGFDNEQFF

abundance: -
v_gene: TRBV7-6
j_gene: TRBJ2-1
d_gene: -
CDR3nt: TGTGCCAGCAGCTCCGGTCTTCGACTCTACAATGAGCAGTTCTTC
CDR3aa: CASSSGLRLYNEQFF

abundance: -
v_gene: TRBV21-1
j_gene: TRBJ2-1
d_gene: -
CDR3nt: TGTGCCAGCAGCAAAGTGGGGCTAGTATTCCAATGGGGTTCCTACAATGAGCAGTTCTTC
CDR3aa: CASSKVGLVFQWGSYNEQFF

abundance: -
v_gene: TRBV11-2
j_gene: TRBJ2-7
d_gene: -
CDR3nt: TGTGCCAGCACCTTCCCAGGGGTCCTGAACGAGCAGTACTTC
CDR3aa: CASTFPGVLNEQYF

abundance: -
v_gene: TRBV7-8
j_gene: TRBJ2-7
d_gene: TRBD1
CDR3nt: TGTGCCAGCAGCGGGATCAGGGGGCTCTACGAGCAGTACTTC
CDR3aa: CASSGIRGLYEQYF

abundance: -
v_gene: TRBV10-2
j_gene: TRBJ2-1
d_gene: TRBD2
CDR3nt: TGCGCCAGCAGCGAAAGCGGGAGTTCCTACAATGAGCAGTTCTTC
CDR3aa: CASSESGSSYNEQFF

abundance: -
v_gene: TRBV10-3
j_gene: TRBJ1-1
d_gene: -
CDR3nt: TGTGCCATCAGTGATGGGGTGTATCCAGGCACTGAAGCTTTCTTT
CDR3aa: CAISDGVYPGTEAFF

abundance: -
v_gene: TRBV2
j_gene: TRBJ2-1
d_gene: -
CDR3nt: TGTGCTGCTTTGAACAGGATCTACAATGAGCAGTTCTTC
CDR3aa: CAALNRIYNEQFF

abundance: -
v_gene: TRBV27
j_gene: TRBJ2-3
d_gene: TRBD2
CDR3nt: TGTGCCAGCAGTCTCGTACCTACTAGCGGGAGTATGACAGATACGCAGTATTTT
CDR3aa: CASSLVPTSGSMTDTQYF

abundance: -
v_gene: TRBV27
j_gene: TRBJ1-5
d_gene: -
CDR3nt: TGTGCCAGCAGTTTGGGGGCGCAGGGCGGTCAGCCCCAGCATTTT
CDR3aa: CASSLGAQGGQPQHF

abundance: -
v_gene: TRBV9
j_gene: TRBJ1-4
d_gene: TRBD1
CDR3nt: TGTGCCAGCAGCGCGACAGGGGCGCCGGTCAATGAAAAACTGTTTTTT
CDR3aa: CASSATGAPVNEKLFF

abundance: -
v_gene: TRBV27
j_gene: TRBJ2-5
d_gene: TRBD1
CDR3nt: TGTGCCAGCGCAGGGGGATTGGAGGAGACCCAGTACTTC
CDR3aa: CASAGGLEETQYF

abundance: -
v_gene: TRBV4-1
j_gene: TRBJ2-7
d_gene: TRBD1
CDR3nt: TGCGCCAGCAGCCCTGCGCACAGGGGGCGCCGGGAGCAGTACTTC
CDR3aa: CASSPAHRGRREQYF

abundance: -
v_gene: TRBV7-8
j_gene: TRBJ2-3
d_gene: -
CDR3nt: TGTGCCAGCAGCTTTGGCGGGGAACATACGCAGTATTTT
CDR3aa: CASSFGGEHTQYF

abundance: -
v_gene: TRBV7-2
j_gene: TRBJ2-1
d_gene: -
CDR3nt: TGTGCCAGCAAGGAGTTCGGGACTCAATGGGATGAGCAGTTCTTC
CDR3aa: CASKEFGTQWDEQFF

abundance: -
v_gene: TRBV11-2
j_gene: TRBJ1-1
d_gene: TRBD1
CDR3nt: TGTGCCAGCAGCTCTAGGACAGGGGGCACTGAAGCTTTCTTT
CDR3aa: CASSSRTGGTEAFF

abundance: -
v_gene: TRBV5-1
j_gene: TRBJ2-1
d_gene: TRBD1
CDR3nt: TGCGCCAGCAGCTCGAATCCGGGACAGGGAACAAATGAGCAGTTCTTC
CDR3aa: CASSSNPGQGTNEQFF

abundance: many
v_gene: TRBV5-4
j_gene: TRBJ2-7
d_gene: -
CDR3nt: TGTGCCAGCAGCAGGGAGCCAGGATCCGAGCAGTACTTC
CDR3aa: CASSREPGSEQYF

abundance: -
v_gene: TRBV18
j_gene: TRBJ2-1
d_gene: TRBD2
CDR3nt: TGTGCCAGCTCACGGGCCCGGGAGGGATTCGATGAGCAGTTCTTC
CDR3aa: CASSRAREGFDEQFF

abundance: -
v_gene: TRBV11-2
j_gene: TRBJ1-2
d_gene: TRBD1
CDR3nt: TGTGCCAGCAGCTTCAGGGGGGATTTTCGGCCCTATGGCTACACCTTC
CDR3aa: CASSFRGDFRPYGYTF

abundance: -
v_gene: TRBV27
j_gene: TRBJ2-7
d_gene: -
CDR3nt: TGTGCCAGCAGTTTTCATAGCGGCTACGAGCAGTACTTC
CDR3aa: CASSFHSGYEQYF

abundance: -
v_gene: TRBV27
j_gene: TRBJ2-2
d_gene: TRBD1
CDR3nt: TGTGCCAGCAGTTGGGGGGTGGGGACAGGGAACACCGGGGAGCTGTTTTTT
CDR3aa: CASSWGVGTGNTGELFF

abundance: -
v_gene: TRBV5-6
j_gene: TRBJ2-5
d_gene: TRBD2
CDR3nt: TGTGCCAGCAGCTCCCCCCCGGCGGGAGAAGAGACCCAGTACTTC
CDR3aa: CASSSPPAGEETQYF

abundance: -
v_gene: TRBV5-1
j_gene: TRBJ1-1
d_gene: -
CDR3nt: TGCGCCAGCAGCGGGAACACTGAAGCTTTCTTT
CDR3aa: CASSGNTEAFF

abundance: once
v_gene: TRBV7-9
j_gene: TRBJ2-3
d_gene: TRBD2
CDR3nt: TGTGCCGTCCTAGCGGGAGGGTGGGATACGCAGTATTTT
CDR3aa: CAVLAGGWDTQYF

abundance: -
v_gene: TRBV2
j_gene: TRBJ1-5
d_gene: -
CDR3nt: TGTGCCAGCAGTGGGATGACAGGTAATCAGCCCCAGCATTTT
CDR3aa: CASSGMTGNQPQHF

abundance: -
v_gene: TRBV13
j_gene: TRBJ2-5
d_gene: -
CDR3nt: TGTGCCAGCAGCTTAGGGGGACAAGGCCAAGAGACCCAGTACTTC
CDR3aa: CASSLGGQGQETQYF

abundance: -
v_gene: TRBV27
j_gene: TRBJ1-1
d_gene: -
CDR3nt: TGTGCCAGCAATCTACAGGGAGGGAACACTGAAGCTTTCTTT
CDR3aa: CASNLQGGNTEAFF

abundance: -
v_gene: TRBV5-6
j_gene: TRBJ1-1
d_gene: -
CDR3nt: TGTGCCAGCAGCGAAGGGACCGGGACCGGGAACACTGAAGCTTTCTTT
CDR3aa: CASSEGTGTGNTEAFF

abundance: -
v_gene: TRBV7-9
j_gene: TRBJ2-7
d_gene: -
CDR3nt: TGTGCCAGCAGCTTATTCGGCGGCTTAGGGTACGAGCAGTACTTC
CDR3aa: CASSLFGGLGYEQYF

abundance: -
v_gene: TRBV6-4
j_gene: TRBJ2-7
d_gene: -
CDR3nt: TGTGCCAGCAGTGACTATGTGACAGGCAACCACTACGAGCAGTACTTC
CDR3aa: CASSDYVTGNHYEQYF

abundance: few
v_gene: TRBV29-1
j_gene: TRBJ1-5
d_gene: TRBD1
CDR3nt: TGCAGCGTTGAACAGGGGGGGGCCGGCCAGCCCCAGCATTTT
CDR3aa: CSVEQGGAGQPQHF

abundance: -
v_gene: TRBV27
j_gene: TRBJ2-2
d_gene: -
CDR3nt: TGTGCCAGCAGTTTTCGGGAAGGAGACGGCACCGGGGAGCTGTTTTTT
CDR3aa: CASSFREGDGTGELFF

abundance: -
v_gene: TRBV10-3
j_gene: TRBJ2-7
d_gene: TRBD1
CDR3nt: TGTGCCATCAGTGAGCCACCGGGACAGAAATACGAGCAGTACTTC
CDR3aa: CAISEPPGQKYEQYF

abundance: -
v_gene: TRBV7-9
j_gene: TRBJ2-7
d_gene: TRBD1
CDR3nt: TGTGCCAGCAGTTTCGGACAGGGACCTGGTAACGAGCAGTACTTC
CDR3aa: CASSFGQGPGNEQYF

abundance: -
v_gene: TRBV5-1
j_gene: TRBJ1-1
d_gene: -
CDR3nt: TGCGCCAGCAGTGTACAGAACACTGAAGCTTTCTTT
CDR3aa: CASSVQNTEAFF

abundance: -
v_gene: TRBV7-6
j_gene: TRBJ1-1
d_gene: -
CDR3nt: TGTGCCAGCAGCTTAGCGGTGAACATGAACACTGAAGCTTTCTTT
CDR3aa: CASSLAVNMNTEAFF

abundance: -
v_gene: TRBV7-8
j_gene: TRBJ2-5
d_gene: -
CDR3nt: TGTGCCAGCAGCTTCACGGTGACTAGTGGGGCGGAGACCCAGTACTTC
CDR3aa: CASSFTVTSGAETQYF